What follows are 14 T cell receptor beta chains derived from one specimen sequenced in a study of prognosis after radiotherapy for stage I lung cancer. Starting from genomic DNA, TCR beta CDR3 was amplified through two-round multiplex PCR. Individual primers that were specific to each TRBV and TRBJ gene served in first-round PCR. TCRdb re-analysed the multiplex PCR reads in MiXCR, keeping a single row per CDR3 protein. The sample holds more than 15,000 distinct CDR3 sequences; 30% to 40% are singletons and the top ten take 20% to 30%. Source: PBMCs, taken before or after stereotactic body radiation therapy (not recorded which). Receptors were obtained from a donor aged 50 or older with non-small cell lung cancer.

Comments on this clonotype: The likely explanation is a read error, given a far larger clone one base away. This chain uses TRBV6-1 with TRBJ2-7; the match to TRBD1 covers 11 bases. The CDR3 is 15 residues long. Germline trimming cut 7 bases from V and 4 bases from J; bases unmatched to any gene: 9. Germline V CDR1 and CDR2: MNHNS, SASEGT. CDR3 region: CASNYIGTGGYEQYF. The CDR3 DNA reads as TGTGCCAGCAATTACATAGGGACAGGGGGTTACGAGCAGTACTTC.

There are many counts of this clonotype. The CDR3 nucleotides are TGCAGCGTGCCGGGACAGGGGGCGAACACCATATATTTT. Protein sequence: CSVPGQGANTIYF. V usage is TRBV29-1 and J usage is TRBJ1-3; 12 bases line up with TRBD1. The length of the CDR3 is 13 residues. After removal of 6 bases from V and 7 bases from J, the junction contained 4 bases not matched to a gene. Germline CDR1 SQVTM, CDR2 ANQGSEA.

Concerning this clonotype: Only one base separates this from a far larger clonotype, so it likely reflects a read error. For the CDR3, the DNA is TGTGCCTGGGAGGGACAGGGCCACAATGAGCAGTTCTTC. It encodes CAWEGQGHNEQFF. J is TRBJ2-5 and V is TRBV30; 9 nucleotides agree with TRBD1. The J call may be in error: the DNA end matches TRBJ2-1 better. The CDR3 length is 13 residues. Germline values: CDR1 GTSNPN, CDR2 SVGIG (reference sequence).

The chain is built from TRBV7-2 and TRBJ2-7; D call uncertain. Trimming removed 2 bases from V and 4 bases from J, with 3 bases in between. Germline CDR1 is SGHTA and CDR2 is FQGNSA. The CDR3 has 11 amino acids. This chain's CDR3 is CASSLLYEQYF. CDR3 in DNA: TGTGCCAGCAGCTTATTGTACGAGCAGTACTTC. Together with reference TRBV7-2 and TRBJ2-7, the CDR3 gives the full variable domain: GAGVSQSPSNKVTEKGKDVELRCDPISGHTALYWYRQSLGQGLEFLIYFQGNSAPDKSGLPSDRFSAERTGGSVSTLTIQRTQQEDSAVYLCASSLLYEQYFGPGTRLTVT.

The genes are TRBV2 and TRBJ2-6, with 9 bases lining up with TRBD2. Germline CDR1 reads SNHLY; CDR2 reads FYNNEI. This CDR3 has 18 residues. J was trimmed by 0 bases and V by 6 bases; bases with no gene match: 9. CDR3: CASSELGGRDSGANVLTF. The CDR3 nucleotides read TGTGCCAGCAGCGAACTGGGCGGGAGGGACTCTGGGGCCAACGTCCTGACTTTC.

This clonotype appeared many times. The chain has TRBV10-3 and TRBJ2-7, with a weak D call TRBD1 (5 bases). The CDR3 spans 16 residues. V dropped 2 bases and J dropped 2 bases, with 16 bases sitting between them. Germline-derived CDR1 and CDR2 are ENHRY and SYGVKD. The CDR3 reads CAISEITHRSTYEQYF. Written as DNA, the CDR3 is TGTGCCATCAGTGAGATAACGCACAGGAGTACCTACGAGCAGTACTTC.

The genes are TRBV28 and TRBJ2-3; D not resolved. The length of the CDR3 is 14 residues. V was shortened by 3 bases and J by 11 bases, with 18 bases between the two germline ends. CDR1 and CDR2 from the germline V gene are MDHEN and SYDVKM. The CDR3 region is CASSFRTTFLEQYF. DNA for the CDR3: TGTGCCAGCAGTTTTAGGACGACGTTTCTCGAGCAGTATTTT.

This clonotype came up many times. The chain employs TRBV2 and TRBJ1-2; maybe TRBD1 (5 bases). V was pared by 0 bases and J by 10 bases, with 12 bases between. The V gene's germline CDR1 is SNHLY and CDR2 FYNNEI. The CDR3 covers 13 residues. The CDR3 loop reads CASSEALGVAYTF. The CDR3 region has the DNA TGTGCCAGCAGTGAAGCGCTAGGGGTTGCCTACACCTTC.

The DNA for the CDR3 is TGTGCCAGCACCCAAACCTCGACAGCCAATTTCTACACCTTC. This encodes CASTQTSTANFYTF. J is TRBJ1-2 and V is TRBV6-1; TRBD1 is a possible D gene (5 bases). Deletions cut 7 bases from V and 10 bases from J, with 22 bases between. This CDR3 is built from 14 residues. The germline CDR1 and CDR2 sequences are MNHNS and SASEGT.

The V call is TRBV6-2 or TRBV6-3, the J call TRBJ2-7, with unresolved D. Germline loops: CDR1 MNHEY, CDR2 SVGEGT. CDR3 length: 14 amino acids. Trimming removed 8 bases from V and 7 bases from J, with 21 bases in between. The CDR3 here is CASAPVQWVSEQYF. DNA for the CDR3: TGTGCCAGCGCCCCGGTACAGTGGGTGAGTGAGCAGTACTTC.

The rearrangement links TRBV5-6 to TRBJ2-5; no clear D gene. V gave up 2 bases and J gave up 4 bases, with 9 bases separating them. This CDR3 has 13 residues. The V gene's germline CDR1 is SGHDT and CDR2 YYEEEE. In nucleotides, the CDR3 is TGTGCCAGCAGCTTCACCCGCCTAGAGACCCAGTACTTC. Translated, it gives CASSFTRLETQYF.

This clonotype came up many times. V is TRBV27 and J is TRBJ1-5; D gene ambiguous. Trimming removed 7 bases from V and 4 bases from J, with 8 bases in between. Germline CDR1 MNHEY, CDR2 SMNVEV (reference sequence). The CDR3 sequence is 12 residues long. CDR3 protein: CASTYGNQPQHF. The CDR3 DNA reads as TGTGCCAGCACCTATGGAAATCAGCCCCAGCATTTT.

In regard to this clonotype: A far more abundant clone sits one base away, making this likely a read error. The V gene is TRBV27, the J gene TRBJ2-5; D is undetermined. Germline-derived CDR1 and CDR2 are MNHEY and SMNVEV (reference sequence). V was pared by 10 bases and J by 11 bases, with 11 bases between. The CDR3 extends over 9 amino acids. The CDR3 loop is CATNNEQYF. In DNA form, the CDR3 reads TGTGCCACTAACAATGAGCAGTACTTC.

This clonotype is medium-sized in the sample. V gene TRBV14 combines with J gene TRBJ1-4; TRBD1 might be the D (6 bases). CDR3 size: 16 residues. Germline V gene data show CDR1 as SGHDN and CDR2 as FVKESK. V gave up 0 bases and J gave up 1 base, with 9 bases separating them. DNA of the CDR3: TGTGCCAGCAGCCAAGATGAGGGGGAAACTAATGAAAAACTGTTTTTT. Its protein is CASSQDEGETNEKLFF.